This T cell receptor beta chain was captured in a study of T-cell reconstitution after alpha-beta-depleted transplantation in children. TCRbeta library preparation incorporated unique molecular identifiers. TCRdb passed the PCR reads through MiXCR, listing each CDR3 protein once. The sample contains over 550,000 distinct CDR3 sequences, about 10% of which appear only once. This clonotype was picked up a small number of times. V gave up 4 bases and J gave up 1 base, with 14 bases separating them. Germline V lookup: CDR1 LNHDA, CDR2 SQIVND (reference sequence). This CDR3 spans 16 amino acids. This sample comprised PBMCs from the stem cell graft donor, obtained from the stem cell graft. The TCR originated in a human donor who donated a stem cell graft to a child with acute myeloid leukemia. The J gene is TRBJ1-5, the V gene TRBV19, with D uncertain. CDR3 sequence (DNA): TGTGCCAGTAGTAGGGGTCCAAACCGCAGCAATCAGCCCCAGCATTTT. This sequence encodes CASSRGPNRSNQPQHF.